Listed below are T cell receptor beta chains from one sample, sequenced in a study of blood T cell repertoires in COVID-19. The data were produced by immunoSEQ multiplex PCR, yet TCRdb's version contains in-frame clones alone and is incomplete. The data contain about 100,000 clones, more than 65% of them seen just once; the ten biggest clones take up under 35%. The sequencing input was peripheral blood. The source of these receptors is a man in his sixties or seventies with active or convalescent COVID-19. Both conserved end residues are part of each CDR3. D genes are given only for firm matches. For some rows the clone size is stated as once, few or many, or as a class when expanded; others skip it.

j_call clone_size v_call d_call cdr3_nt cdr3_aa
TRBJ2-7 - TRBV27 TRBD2 TGTGCCAGCAGTTTATCGAATTTTCCTAGCGGGAGCTACGAGCAGTACTTC CASSLSNFPSGSYEQYF
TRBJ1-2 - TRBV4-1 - TGCGCCAGCAGCCAGCTCGCCCAGGGGTTAGGCGGTTGGGACTATGGCTACACCTTC CASSQLAQGLGGWDYGYTF
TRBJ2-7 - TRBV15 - TGTGCCACCAGCAGAGATCGGGGCGGGGGCCGCTACGAGCAGTACTTC CATSRDRGGGRYEQYF
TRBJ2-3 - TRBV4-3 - TGCGCCAGCAGCCAAACTAGCACAGATACGCAGTATTTT CASSQTSTDTQYF
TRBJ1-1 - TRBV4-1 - TGCGCCAGCAGCCAGGCACGGGGCACTGAAGCTTTCTTT CASSQARGTEAFF
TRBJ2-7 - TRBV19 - TGTGCCAGTAGTATTACGGACAGATTCAACGAGCAGTACTTC CASSITDRFNEQYF
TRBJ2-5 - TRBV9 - TGTGCCAGCAGCGTAGCTGGCACCTCGGGAGAGACCCAGTACTTC CASSVAGTSGETQYF
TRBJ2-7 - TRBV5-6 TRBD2 TGTGCCAGCAGCTTTGCTGGGGAGGGCCCCTACGAGCAGTACTTC CASSFAGEGPYEQYF
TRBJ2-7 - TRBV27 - TGTGCCAGCAACCCAGGGGGCGGGGGCCTCTACGAGCAGTACTTC CASNPGGGGLYEQYF
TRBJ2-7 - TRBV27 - TGTGCCAGCAGTCCTTCGACAGGACCCTACGAGCAGTACTTC CASSPSTGPYEQYF
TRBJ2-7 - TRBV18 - TGTGCCAGCTCATATCAGGGTCCCTACGAGCAGTACTTC CASSYQGPYEQYF
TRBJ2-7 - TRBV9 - TGTGCCAGCAGCGTAGCGCTCGGGAGCTCCTACGAGCAGTACTTC CASSVALGSSYEQYF
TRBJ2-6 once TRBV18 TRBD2 TGTGCCAGCTCAAACCGGGGGGACTCTGGGGCCAACGTCCTGACTTTC CASSNRGDSGANVLTF
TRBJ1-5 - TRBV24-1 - TGTGCCACCAGTGAACCCGGGTTCAATCAGCCCCAGCATTTT CATSEPGFNQPQHF
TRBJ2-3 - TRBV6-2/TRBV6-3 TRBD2 TGTGCCAGCAGTAGTTTAGCGGGGGGGCAAGATACGCAGTATTTT CASSSLAGGQDTQYF
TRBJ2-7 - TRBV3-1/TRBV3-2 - TGTGCCAGCAGCACCCGACAGGCGGCCTACGAGCAGTACTTC CASSTRQAAYEQYF
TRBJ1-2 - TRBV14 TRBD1 TGTGCCAGCAGCCAGACCGTGGGACAGGCATATGGCTACACCTTC CASSQTVGQAYGYTF
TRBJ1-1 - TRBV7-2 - TGTGCCAGCAGCTTAAGTCTCGGGGGATTCACTGAAGCTTTCTTT CASSLSLGGFTEAFF
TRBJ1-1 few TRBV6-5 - TGTGCCAGCAGTTACGGCAGGGAAGCTTTCTTT CASSYGREAFF
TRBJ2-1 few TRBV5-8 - TGTGCCACCGCGACCCGTTCCGGGAATGAGCAGTTCTTC CATATRSGNEQFF
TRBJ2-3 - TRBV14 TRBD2 TGTGCCAGCAGCCAACCAAGGACTAGCGGGGGGAGCACAGATACGCAGTATTTT CASSQPRTSGGSTDTQYF
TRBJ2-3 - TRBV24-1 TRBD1 TGTGCCACCAGTGACTCGGGACAGGGGGCTCACGGAGATACGCAGTATTTT CATSDSGQGAHGDTQYF
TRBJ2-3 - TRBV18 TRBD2 TGTGCCAGCGGGCTAGCGGGAGATACGCAGTATTTT CASGLAGDTQYF
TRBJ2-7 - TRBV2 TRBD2 TGTGCCAGCAGTGGGACTAGCAGAGATTACGAGCAGTACTTC CASSGTSRDYEQYF
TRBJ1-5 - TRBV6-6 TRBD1 TGTGCCAGCAGTTACTCAGACAGGGGAGGCAATCAGCCCCAGCATTTT CASSYSDRGGNQPQHF
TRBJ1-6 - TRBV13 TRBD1 TGTGCCAGCAGCCCGCCGACAGGGTTGGTTTCACCCCTCCACTTT CASSPPTGLVSPLHF